This TCR beta chain appears in the sequencing data of a study of shared clonotypes between healthy human individuals. Germline V gene sequence: CDR1 LNHNV, CDR2 YYDKDF (reference sequence). Trimming removed 5 bases from V and 4 bases from J; junction bases left unmatched: 11. The CDR3 has 15 amino acids. Naive CD8 isolation took CD45RO-negative cells positively selected for CCR7 and excluded terminally differentiated effector memory CD45RA+ cells. Every contributor of samples was a Caucasian grown-up residing in Nashville, Tennessee. The DNA input per sorted-subset replicate PCR was 200 ng, corresponding to some 27,000 T cell genomes. TCRdb's table, derived via immunoSEQ multiplex PCR, lists solely in-frame clones and lacks some. The data hold about 2,200,000 clones, with about 92% observed a single time.

This TCR came from a man younger than 35 in good health. Some clones in this sample may be carry-over from other donors' samples. V is TRBV15 and J is TRBJ2-7, with TRBD1 matching over 7 bases. The source material was naive CD8+ T cells from PBMCs. In nucleotides, the CDR3 is TGTGCCACCAGCTCAGGTAGACAGGGATTTTACGAGCAGTACTTC. It codes for CATSSGRQGFYEQYF. Based on the CDR3 plus reference TRBV15 and TRBJ2-7, the full variable domain is DAMVIQNPRYQVTQFGKPVTLSCSQTLNHNVMYWYQQKSSQAPKLLFHYYDKDFNNEADTPDNFQSRRPNTSFCFLDIRSPGLGDTAMYLCATSSGRQGFYEQYFGPGTRLTVT.